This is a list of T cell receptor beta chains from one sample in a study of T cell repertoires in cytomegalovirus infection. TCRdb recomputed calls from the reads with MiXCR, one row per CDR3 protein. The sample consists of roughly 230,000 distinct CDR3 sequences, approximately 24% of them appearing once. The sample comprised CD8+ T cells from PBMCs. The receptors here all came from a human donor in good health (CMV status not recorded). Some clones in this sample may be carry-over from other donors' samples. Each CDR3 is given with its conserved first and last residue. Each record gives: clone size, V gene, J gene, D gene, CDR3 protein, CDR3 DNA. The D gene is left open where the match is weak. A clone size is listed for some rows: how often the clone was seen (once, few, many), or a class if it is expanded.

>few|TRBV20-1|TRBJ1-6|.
CSAPPREDNSPLHF
TGCAGTGCTCCCCCAAGGGAGGACAATTCACCCCTCCACTTT
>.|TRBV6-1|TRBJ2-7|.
CASSPGRKISHEQYF
TGTGCCAGCAGTCCCGGACGAAAAATTAGCCACGAGCAGTACTTC
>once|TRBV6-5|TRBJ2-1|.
CASSAVAGLYDEQFF
TGTGCCAGCAGCGCAGTAGCCGGGCTTTACGATGAGCAGTTCTTC
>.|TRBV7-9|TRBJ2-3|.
CASRPGSATGEQYF
TGTGCCAGCAGGCCGGGTAGCGCCACGGGTGAGCAGTATTTT
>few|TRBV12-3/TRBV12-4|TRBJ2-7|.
CASSFGDTLYPYEQYF
TGTGCCAGCAGTTTCGGTGATACGCTTTACCCCTACGAGCAGTACTTC
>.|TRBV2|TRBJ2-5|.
CASPGSETQYF
TGTGCCAGCCCAGGGAGCGAGACCCAGTACTTC
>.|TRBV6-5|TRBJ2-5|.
CASSYSGHQETQYF
TGTGCCAGCAGTTACTCGGGTCACCAAGAGACCCAGTACTTC
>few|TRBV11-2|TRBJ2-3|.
CASSLWVSDTQYF
TGTGCCAGCAGCTTATGGGTGTCAGATACGCAGTATTTT
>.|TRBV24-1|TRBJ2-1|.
CATSDLRNEQFF
TGTGCCACCAGTGATTTGCGGAATGAGCAGTTCTTC
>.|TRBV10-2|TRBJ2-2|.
CASSEWTATGELFF
TGCGCCAGCAGTGAGTGGACAGCTACCGGGGAGCTGTTTTTT
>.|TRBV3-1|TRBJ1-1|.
CASSQPTVSGEAFF
TGTGCCAGCAGCCAACCGACGGTTTCGGGTGAAGCTTTCTTT
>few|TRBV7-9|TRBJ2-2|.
CASSQGSSTGELFF
TGTGCCAGCAGCCAAGGTTCGTCCACCGGGGAGCTGTTTTTT
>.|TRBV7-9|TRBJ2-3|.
CASSPASGGGLTDTQYF
TGTGCCAGCAGCCCAGCATCCGGTGGCGGCCTCACAGATACGCAGTATTTT
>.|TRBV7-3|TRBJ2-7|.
CASSPPGTHYEQYF
TGTGCCAGCAGCCCGCCGGGGACACATTACGAGCAGTACTTC
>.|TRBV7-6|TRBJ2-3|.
CAGIPRGGGSNTQYF
TGTGCCGGCATCCCCCGCGGGGGCGGGTCAAATACGCAGTATTTT
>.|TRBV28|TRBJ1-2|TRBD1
CASRIRGLDGYTF
TGTGCCAGCAGGATCAGGGGGCTTGATGGCTACACCTTC
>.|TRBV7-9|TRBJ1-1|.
CASSINTEAFF
TGTGCCAGCAGCATTAACACTGAAGCTTTCTTT
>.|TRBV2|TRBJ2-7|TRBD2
CASTISGATYEQYF
TGTGCCAGCACCATTAGCGGGGCAACCTACGAGCAGTACTTC
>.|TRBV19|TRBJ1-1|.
CASSAGIGNTEAFF
TGTGCCAGTAGTGCGGGGATAGGAAACACTGAAGCTTTCTTT
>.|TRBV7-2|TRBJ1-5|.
CASSLGFGGYSNQPQHF
TGTGCCAGCAGCTTAGGTTTCGGGGGGTATAGCAATCAGCCCCAGCATTTT
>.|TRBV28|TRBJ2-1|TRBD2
CASRARGSSYNEQFF
TGTGCCAGCAGAGCCCGCGGGAGCTCCTACAATGAGCAGTTCTTC
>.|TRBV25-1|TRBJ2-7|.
CASSPYSGVNEQYF
TGTGCCAGCTCCCCTTACAGTGGGGTCAACGAGCAGTACTTC
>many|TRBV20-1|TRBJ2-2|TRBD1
CSATSDRTHNTGELFF
TGCAGTGCCACCTCGGACAGGACCCACAACACCGGGGAGCTGTTTTTT
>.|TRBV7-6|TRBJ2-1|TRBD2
CTSSLAGGYNEQFF
TGTACCAGCAGCTTAGCGGGGGGATACAATGAGCAGTTCTTC
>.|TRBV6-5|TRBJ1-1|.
CASRYGTSTEAFF
TGTGCCAGCAGGTATGGGACAAGCACTGAAGCTTTCTTT
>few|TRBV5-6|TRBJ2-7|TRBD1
CASSPGQRVREQYF
TGTGCCAGCAGCCCGGGACAGAGAGTCCGCGAGCAGTACTTC
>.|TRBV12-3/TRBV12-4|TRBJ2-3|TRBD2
CASSTQAGADTQYF
TGTGCCAGCAGTACCCAGGCGGGAGCAGATACGCAGTATTTT
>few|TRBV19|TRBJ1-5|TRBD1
CASNPQGASNQPQHF
TGTGCCAGTAACCCACAGGGGGCGAGCAATCAGCCCCAGCATTTT
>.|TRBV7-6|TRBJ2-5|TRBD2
CASNRGGLQETQYF
TGTGCCAGCAACCGGGGGGGCCTTCAAGAGACCCAGTACTTC
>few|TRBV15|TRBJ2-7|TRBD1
CATSSSGGQEIYEQYF
TGTGCCACCAGCAGCTCCGGGGGACAGGAGATATACGAGCAGTACTTC
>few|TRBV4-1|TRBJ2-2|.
CASSHGTLNTGELFF
TGCGCCAGCAGCCACGGGACATTGAACACCGGGGAGCTGTTTTTT
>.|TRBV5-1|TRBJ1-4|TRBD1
CASRSDRGAEKLFF
TGCGCCAGCAGGTCCGACAGGGGGGCTGAAAAACTGTTTTTT
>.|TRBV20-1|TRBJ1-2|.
CSAREDRINYGYTF
TGCAGTGCTAGGGAAGACAGGATTAACTATGGCTACACCTTC
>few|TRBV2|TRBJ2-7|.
CASSEGWPYEQYF
TGTGCCAGCAGTGAAGGGTGGCCTTACGAGCAGTACTTC
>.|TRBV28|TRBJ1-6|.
CASSPLTVGSYNSPLHF
TGTGCCAGCAGCCCATTAACCGTGGGCTCCTATAATTCACCCCTCCACTTT
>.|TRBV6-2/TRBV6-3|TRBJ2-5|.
CASSSTQYQETQYF
TGTGCCAGCAGCTCTACCCAGTACCAAGAGACCCAGTACTTC
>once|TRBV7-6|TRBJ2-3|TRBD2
CASTNPVGGGALDTQYF
TGTGCCAGCACCAACCCGGTGGGCGGGGGGGCCTTAGATACGCAGTATTTT
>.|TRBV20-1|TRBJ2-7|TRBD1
CSAVRTGTYEQYF
TGCAGTGCTGTCAGGACAGGGACCTACGAGCAGTACTTC
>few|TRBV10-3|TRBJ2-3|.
CAISDFSETTSTDTQYF
TGTGCCATCAGTGACTTTAGTGAGACTACCAGCACAGATACGCAGTATTTT
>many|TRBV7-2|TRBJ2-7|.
CASSYTGEQYF
TGTGCCAGCAGCTATACTGGTGAGCAGTACTTC
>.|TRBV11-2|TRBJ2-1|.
CASSYDPNWGNEQFF
TGTGCCAGCAGTTATGACCCTAACTGGGGCAATGAGCAGTTCTTC
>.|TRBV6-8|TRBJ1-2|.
CASSPEGGFYGYTF
TGTGCCAGCAGCCCAGAGGGCGGGTTCTATGGCTACACCTTC
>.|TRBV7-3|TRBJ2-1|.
CASSEGWAGASYNEQFF
TGTGCCAGCAGCGAGGGGTGGGCGGGGGCATCCTACAATGAGCAGTTCTTC
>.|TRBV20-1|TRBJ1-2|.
CSARVFGGGFGYTF
TGCAGTGCTAGGGTCTTTGGGGGGGGCTTTGGCTACACCTTC
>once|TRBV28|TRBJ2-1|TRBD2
CASSHPSSSGGYNEQFF
TGTGCCAGCAGTCACCCGAGTAGTAGCGGGGGGTACAATGAGCAGTTCTTC
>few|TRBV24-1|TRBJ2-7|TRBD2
CATSETSASEQYF
TGTGCCACCAGTGAAACTAGCGCCAGCGAGCAGTACTTC
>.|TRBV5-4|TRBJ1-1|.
CASSRDLNTEAFF
TGTGCCAGCAGCCGGGACCTGAACACTGAAGCTTTCTTT
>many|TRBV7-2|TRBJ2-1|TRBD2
CASSPGLAGGPGNEQFF
TGTGCCAGCAGCCCAGGACTAGCGGGGGGCCCCGGCAATGAGCAGTTCTTC
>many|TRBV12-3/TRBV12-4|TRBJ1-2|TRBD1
CASSLGTGAPGYTF
TGTGCCAGCAGTTTAGGGACAGGGGCCCCAGGCTACACCTTC
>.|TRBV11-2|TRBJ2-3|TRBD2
CASSFSSGGATDTQYF
TGTGCCAGCAGCTTCAGTAGCGGGGGGGCAACAGATACGCAGTATTTT
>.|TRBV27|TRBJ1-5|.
CASSSAINQPQHF
TGTGCCAGCAGTTCGGCGATCAATCAGCCCCAGCATTTT
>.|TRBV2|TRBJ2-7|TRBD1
CASTAGQGTYEQYF
TGTGCCAGCACCGCGGGACAGGGGACCTACGAGCAGTACTTC
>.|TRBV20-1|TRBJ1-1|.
CSARDIGQNTEAFF
TGCAGTGCTAGAGATATAGGGCAAAACACTGAAGCTTTCTTT